This T cell receptor beta chain is drawn from a study of OX40 agonist ivuxolimab in advanced cancers. About the study: Ivuxolimab, an agonistic anti-OX40 (CD134) antibody, was given to patients. Findings and limits, study-wide: In general, CD8+ T cells held more expanded clones than CD4+ did, on average. Near-lowest levels of clonal expansion characterized partial responders at 0.1-3.0 mg/kg.

The protocol was immunoSEQ multiplex PCR, while the TCRdb copy is restricted to in-frame clones and leaves out a portion. The repertoire holds about 61,000 clones, with approximately 82% as singletons. V was pared by 6 bases and J by 0 bases, with 3 bases of the junction left unmatched. This CDR3 spans 14 amino acids. Germline V gene lookup returns CDR1 ENHRY and CDR2 SYGVKD. Of note for this clone: Its target is not known.

The cohort excluded patients with autoimmune disease history or systemic immunosuppression. The chain employs TRBV10-3 and TRBJ2-7; 9 bases agree with TRBD1. The receptor's source is an adult with an advanced solid tumor such as melanoma, head and neck, liver or kidney cancer. Source: CD4+ or CD8+ T cells sorted from blood, taken in a trial of the OX40 agonist ivuxolimab. The CDR3 region has the DNA TGTGCCATCAGCCGGACAGGGGACTCCTACGAGCAGTACTTC. Amino acids: CAISRTGDSYEQYF.